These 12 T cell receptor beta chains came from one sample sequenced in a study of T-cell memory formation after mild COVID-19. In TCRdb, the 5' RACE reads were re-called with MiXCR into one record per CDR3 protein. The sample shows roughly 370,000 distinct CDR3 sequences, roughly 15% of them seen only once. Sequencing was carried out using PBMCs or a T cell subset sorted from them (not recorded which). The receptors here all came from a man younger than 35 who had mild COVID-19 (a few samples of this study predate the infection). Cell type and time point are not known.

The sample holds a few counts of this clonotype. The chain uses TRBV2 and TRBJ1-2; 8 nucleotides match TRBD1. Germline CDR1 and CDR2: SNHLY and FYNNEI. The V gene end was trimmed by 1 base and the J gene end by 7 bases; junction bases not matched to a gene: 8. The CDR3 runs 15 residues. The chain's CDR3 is CASSEVQGQAGGYTF. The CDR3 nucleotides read TGTGCCAGCAGTGAAGTACAGGGACAGGCCGGTGGCTACACCTTC.

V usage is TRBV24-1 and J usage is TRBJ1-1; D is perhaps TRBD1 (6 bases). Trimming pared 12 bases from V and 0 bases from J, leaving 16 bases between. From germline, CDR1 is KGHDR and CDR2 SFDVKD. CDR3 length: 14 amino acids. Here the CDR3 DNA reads TGTGCCCCGGGGGGCAGGGCGATGAACACTGAAGCTTTCTTT. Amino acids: CAPGGRAMNTEAFF.

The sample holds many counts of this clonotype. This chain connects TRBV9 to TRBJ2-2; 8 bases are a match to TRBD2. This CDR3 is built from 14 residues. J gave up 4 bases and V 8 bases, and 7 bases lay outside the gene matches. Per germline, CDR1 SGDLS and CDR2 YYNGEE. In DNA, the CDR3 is TGTGCCAGTATGGCGGGGGGCCCCACCGGGGAGCTGTTTTTT. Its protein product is CASMAGGPTGELFF.

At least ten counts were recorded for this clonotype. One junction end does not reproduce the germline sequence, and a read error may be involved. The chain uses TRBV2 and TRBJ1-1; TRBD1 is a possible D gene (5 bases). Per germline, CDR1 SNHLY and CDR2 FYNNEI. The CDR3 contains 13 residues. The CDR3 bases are TGCGCCAGCAGTGGGGGAGTGAACACTGAAGCTTTCTTT. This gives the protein CASSGGVNTEAFF.

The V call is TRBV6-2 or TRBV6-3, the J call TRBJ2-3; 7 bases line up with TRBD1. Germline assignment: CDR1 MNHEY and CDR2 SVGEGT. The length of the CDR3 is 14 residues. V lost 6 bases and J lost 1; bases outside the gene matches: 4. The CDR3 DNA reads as TGTGCCAGCAGGGGAGACAGGGGCACAGATACGCAGTATTTT. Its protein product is CASRGDRGTDTQYF.

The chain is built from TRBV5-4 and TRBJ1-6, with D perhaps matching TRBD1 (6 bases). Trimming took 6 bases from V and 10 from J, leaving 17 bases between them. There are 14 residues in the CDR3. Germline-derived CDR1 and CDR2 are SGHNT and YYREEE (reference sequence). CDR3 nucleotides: TGTGCCAGCACCCTGAGATCAGGGGAATCACCCCTCCACTTT. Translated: CASTLRSGESPLHF. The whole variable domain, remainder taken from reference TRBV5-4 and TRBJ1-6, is ETGVTQSPTHLIKTRGQQVTLRCSSQSGHNTVSWYQQALGQGPQFIFQYYREEENGRGNFPPRFSGLQFPNYSSELNVNALELDDSALYLCASTLRSGESPLHFGNGTRLTVT.

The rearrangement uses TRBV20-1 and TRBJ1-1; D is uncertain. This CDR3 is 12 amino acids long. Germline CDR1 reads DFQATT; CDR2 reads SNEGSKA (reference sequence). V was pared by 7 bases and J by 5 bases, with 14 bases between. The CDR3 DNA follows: TGCAGTGTCCCAAACGCCGGAACTGAAGCTTTCTTT. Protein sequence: CSVPNAGTEAFF.

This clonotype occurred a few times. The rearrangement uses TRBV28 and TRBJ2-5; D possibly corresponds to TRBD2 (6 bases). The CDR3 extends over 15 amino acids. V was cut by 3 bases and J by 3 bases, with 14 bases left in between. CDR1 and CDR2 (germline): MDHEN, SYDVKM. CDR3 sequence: CASSFGGSLKETQYF. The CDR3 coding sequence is TGTGCCAGCAGTTTCGGGGGTTCTTTGAAAGAGACCCAGTACTTC.

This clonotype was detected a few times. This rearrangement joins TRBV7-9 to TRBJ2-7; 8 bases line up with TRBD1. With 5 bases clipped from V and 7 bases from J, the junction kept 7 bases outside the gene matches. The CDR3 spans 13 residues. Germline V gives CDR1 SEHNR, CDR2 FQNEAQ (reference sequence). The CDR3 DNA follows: TGTGCCAGCAGCCTTGGGACAGGAGGGGAGCAGTACTTC. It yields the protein CASSLGTGGEQYF. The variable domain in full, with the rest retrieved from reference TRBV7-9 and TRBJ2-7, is DTGVSQNPRHKITKRGQNVTFRCDPISEHNRLYWYRQTLGQGPEFLTYFQNEAQLEKSRLLSDRFSAERPKGSFSTLEIQRTEQGDSAMYLCASSLGTGGEQYFGPGTRLTVT.

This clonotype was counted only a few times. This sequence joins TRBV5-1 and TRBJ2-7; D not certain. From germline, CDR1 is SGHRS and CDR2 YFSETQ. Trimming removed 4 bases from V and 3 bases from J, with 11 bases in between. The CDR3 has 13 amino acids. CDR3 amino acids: CASSLRWGYEQYF. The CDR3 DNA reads TGCGCCAGCAGCCTTCGGTGGGGCTACGAGCAGTACTTC.

CDR3: CASSSNRGSETQYF. The DNA for the CDR3 is TGTGCCAGCAGCTCGAACAGGGGTTCAGAGACCCAGTACTTC. This rearrangement joins TRBV7-2 to TRBJ2-5; 7 bases align to TRBD1. Trimming removed 4 bases from V and 4 bases from J; junction bases left unmatched: 6. This CDR3 is built from 14 residues. CDR1 and CDR2 from the germline V gene are SGHTA and FQGNSA.

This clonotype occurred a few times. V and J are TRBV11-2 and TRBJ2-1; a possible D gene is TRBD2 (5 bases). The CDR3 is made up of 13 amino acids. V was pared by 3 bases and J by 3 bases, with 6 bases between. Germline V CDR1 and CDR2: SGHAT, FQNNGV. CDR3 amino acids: CASSLRVYNEQFF. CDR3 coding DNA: TGTGCCAGCAGCTTGAGGGTCTACAATGAGCAGTTCTTC.